This TCR beta chain is drawn from a study of cytomegalovirus exposure and HLA in healthy donors listed by TCRdb under 2017. With respect to the entire study: An earlier analysis of several hundred of the donors reported 250 to 350 Gb of sequence data and approximately 120 million unique TCR beta sequences obtained from approximately 180 million T cells. An earlier analysis of approximately 640 of the donors applied high-throughput TCR beta sequencing to assess whether each TCR beta V gene segment acted as functional or pseudogenic. In a later genetic analysis, genome-wide SNP genotypes for about three fifths of the roughly 670 donors were used, and that subset was treated as a discovery cohort. Rather than drawing on any new phenotypic data, the later analysis identified candidate immune exposures from TCR beta sequences and the way those sequences occurred across donors. The study aimed to test whether signatures of past pathogen exposure could be identified by cataloging public T cell receptors. Class I and class II HLA loci were covered by the typing at four-digit resolution. A handful of DR-DQ haplotypes were handled as single units for association and clustering because linkage in the cohort was strong. Donor age, sex, ethnicity and CMV serostatus were compiled together with the repertoire data. The study used immunosequencing to profile the T cell repertoires of several hundred subjects and linked those repertoires to cytomegalovirus serostatus. The number of donors typed differed by locus, with about 629-640 for A, B, C, DRB1 and DQB1, over 500 for DQA1, about 610 for DPA1, and around 460 for DPB1. To study patterns of TCR occurrence, a later analysis re-analyzed previously published TCR beta repertoires from 666 donors and added high-resolution HLA genotyping. Among approximately 370 genotyped donors of the cohort, an average of approximately 200,000 unique TCR beta nucleotide sequences was sequenced per donor, of which about 19% were non-productive. Besides the first cohort of more than 650 subjects, a separate validation cohort made up of over a hundred different subjects was used. Every repertoire in the discovery cohort had been generated on one and the same sequencing platform. About 300 gigabases of sequencing data and approximately 80 million unique TCR sequences were included in an early release covering several hundred HLA-typed donors. The genetic ancestry cluster associated with self-reported Caucasian donors included about 81% of the 300 to 400 genotyped donors. High-throughput TCR immunosequencing, statistical association of individual TCRs with disease status, and machine learning were combined to predict cytomegalovirus infection status. Study-wide findings and limitations: According to a later analysis, most CMV-associated TCR beta chains appeared to be HLA-restricted, and the HLA associations seemed to be driven largely by CMV exposure. A few of the identified cytomegalovirus-associated TCR beta chains were confirmed in vitro to be specific for cytomegalovirus antigens. The sequencing pipeline was judged likely to have produced a cluster of highly shared sequence variants as a technical artifact. Compared with the roughly 700-donor mean, donors in an Asian-associated ancestry cluster had fewer N-insertions in productive TCRs, according to a later genetic analysis. In an earlier analysis of approximately 590 of the donors, most TCR beta V segments were observed in productive rearrangements about 90% or about 30% of the time, broadly matching IMGT annotations. According to a later analysis, TCR association rates differed among HLA loci, with DRB1 alleles showing the most associated TCRs and HLA-C alleles showing the fewest. A later analysis associated some 17,000 TCR beta sequences with specific HLA alleles at a false discovery rate of 0.05. In the study, about 150 TCR beta chains were listed as associated with cytomegalovirus. Some IMGT-functional V segments, including TRBV6-2 and TRBV6-3, could not be distinguished by the 87-base-pair reads and were therefore excluded. For the cohort, immune exposure information was limited to CMV serostatus. Strong co-occurrence of HLA alleles, especially DR and DQ, made assigning TCR associations to individual alleles difficult. The earlier analysis of about 600 of the donors excluded fewer than 20 rarely observed V segments, including chromosome 9 orphons, because counts were too low. HLA typing was unavailable for some donors at each locus, so association tests used only the typed subset. Only TCR beta chains were sequenced in this cohort, and the absence of alpha or paired-chain data limited detectable features. In a later analysis, several top co-occurrence clusters were reported to appear linked to parvovirus B19, influenza, CMV and Epstein-Barr virus. In both the original and validation cohorts, the classifier was reported to diagnose cytomegalovirus status with high specificity and sensitivity. Correlated functional status among segregating V segments might reflect linkage disequilibrium, but an unknown experimental factor could not be ruled out. A later analysis found that HLA-associated TCR beta chains were more clonally expanded and had lower generation probabilities than equally common non-associated chains. Sequencing depth was assumed to be roughly uniform across donors in the presence/absence analyses, though that assumption may not hold. A further reported finding was that TCR beta sequences accurately predicted the HLA-A and HLA-B alleles for most subjects in the first cohort. The authors suggested that the approach could potentially be generalized to other disease states and immunological phenotypes. Most TCR sequences were seen in very few donors, while some public TCRs were found in many individuals. In a later genetic analysis, a missense DCLRE1C variant was associated with V-gene and J-gene trimming of TCR beta chains, and the association was replicated in an independent cohort.

Library creation used the immunoSEQ multiplex PCR assay. A mixture of 60 forward primers for TCR Vbeta segments and 13 reverse primers for TCR Jbeta segments was used in the multiplex PCR. The CDR3 region of rearranged TCR beta genes was amplified from genomic DNA by a multiplex PCR assay. On the Illumina HiSeq System, the amplified TCR beta libraries were sequenced as 87-base-pair reads. In the original analysis: A later analysis counted 65 million to 90 million unique TCR beta chains across the 666 repertoires, and around 9.9 million of these chains were shared by at least two donors. A nearest-neighbor algorithm error-corrected the raw reads and collapsed the reads into unique sequences, merging closely related sequences to remove PCR and sequencing errors. To assign V, D and J gene segments, CDR3 sequences were aligned to IMGT reference sequences. For a sequence to be retained, at least a six-nucleotide match to both a V gene segment and a J gene segment was required. Rearrangements were called productive when the CDR3 lacked stop codons and stayed in frame with V and J; all others were non-productive. CDR3 was defined by IMGT convention, running from the second conserved V-encoded cysteine to the conserved J-encoded phenylalanine. The earlier analysis of 500 to 600 of the donors excluded sequences that lacked an unambiguous match to a single V gene segment. An earlier analysis of approximately 590 of the donors called V segments functional above 56.7% productive rearrangements and segregating when the between-donor standard deviation exceeded 5%. A statistical classification framework was developed to diagnose cytomegalovirus status using the catalog of TCR beta chain sequences. V and J gene assignment, in a later analysis, came from comparing TCR nucleotide sequences with IMGT/GENE-DB human TR gene sequences. In a later analysis, CDR3 sequences and most-parsimonious VDJ recombination scenarios were assigned using the TCRdist pipeline. A later analysis defined each TCR beta chain by its CDR3 amino acid sequence plus V-gene family, and excluded reads lacking a unique V-gene family. As a way to deal with suspected cross-contamination and a sequencing artifact, a later analysis dropped 592 nucleotide sequences that were highly shared and had low generation probability. In a later analysis, a clonal expansion index was calculated for each public chain from normalized within-repertoire ranks of inferred template counts. A later analysis computed generation probabilities with a VDJ recombination model fitted to out-of-frame rearrangements, and checked the results against IGoR. In a later analysis, TCR-TCR, TCR-HLA and TCR-CMV co-occurrence was scored with hypergeometric tests, and a repertoire-size bias correction was applied to TCR pairs. In a later analysis, false discovery rates were estimated by permuting HLA or CMV assignments 20 times. In a later analysis, co-occurring TCRs were grouped with DBSCAN, and TCRdist sequence similarity was added when clustering was performed within HLA-allele-positive subsets. Repertoires with fewer than 30,000 or more than 120,000 public chains were left out of co-occurrence clustering, as were a few repertoires with anomalous nucleotide sharing. The table was pulled from immuneACCESS by TCRdb, which kept in-frame rearrangements only. Such tables lose some clones; where checked, under half of the loss comes from unresolved V genes, and the rest has no known cause. V, J and clone size reflect that table, while D and trimming were determined from the DNA. The sample table holds about 170,000 clones, of which approximately 80% were seen once. Roughly 4.8% of the sample belongs to the ten largest clones.

Regarding this clone: Its recognized antigen is unknown. Per-base quality was not reported, and no clone a single base away is much larger than it.

The cohort comprised 666 healthy bone marrow donors. All cohort members were sampled while nominally healthy, although unrecorded immune exposures were likely present. The donor was CMV seropositive and was included in the group of 250 to 350 seropositive cohort members. Each donor provided a peripheral blood sample, and peripheral blood mononuclear cells were used for TCR beta sequencing. The Qiagen DNeasy Blood Extraction Kit was used to extract genomic DNA from the blood cell samples. V is trimmed back by 5 bases and J by 1 base, and the junction contains 6 bases that no gene match accounts for. The CDR3 runs 15 residues from the cysteine to the phenylalanine. The CDR3 DNA has 45 bases and is translated from base 1. CDR1 and CDR2 were assigned from the germline V gene (reference sequence) as SEHNR and FQNEAQ.

This sequence was found in a woman in her fifties or sixties in good health and CMV-seropositive. The sample consisted of PBMCs. Here the chain combines TRBV7-9 and TRBJ2-5, and TRBD1 matches 8 of the central bases. The DNA is TGTGCCAGCAGCGCTTGGACAGGGACCCAAGAGACCCAGTACTTC. The translation is CASSAWTGTQETQYF.